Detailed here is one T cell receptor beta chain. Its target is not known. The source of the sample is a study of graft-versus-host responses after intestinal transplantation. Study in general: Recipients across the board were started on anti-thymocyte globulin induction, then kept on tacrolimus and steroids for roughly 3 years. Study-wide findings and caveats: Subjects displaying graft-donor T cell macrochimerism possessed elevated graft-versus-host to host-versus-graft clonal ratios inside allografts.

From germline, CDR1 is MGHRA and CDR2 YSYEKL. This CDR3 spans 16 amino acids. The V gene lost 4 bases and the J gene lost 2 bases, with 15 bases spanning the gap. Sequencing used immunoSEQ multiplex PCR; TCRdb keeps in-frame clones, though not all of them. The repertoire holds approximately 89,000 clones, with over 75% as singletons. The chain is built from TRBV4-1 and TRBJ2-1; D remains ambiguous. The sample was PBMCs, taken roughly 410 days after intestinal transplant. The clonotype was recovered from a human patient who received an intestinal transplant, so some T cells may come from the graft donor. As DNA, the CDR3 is TGCGCCAGCAGCCCCATCTCGGGCCCGACCTACAATGAGCAGTTCTTC. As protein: CASSPISGPTYNEQFF.